Listed here are 18 T cell receptor beta chains from one sample, sequenced in a study of Ad26.COV2.S vaccination and SARS-CoV-2 variants. This table comes from immunoSEQ multiplex PCR, and its TCRdb copy is limited to in-frame clones, with some not included. The profile shows over 110,000 clones, about nine tenths of them singletons. Sequences were derived from peripheral blood, sampled after recovery from COVID-19. The source of these receptors is a human donor who had recovered from COVID-19.

This chain uses TRBV14 with TRBJ2-7; D may be TRBD1 or TRBD2 (6 bases each). The CDR3 spans 15 residues. Per the germline V gene, CDR1 is SGHDN and CDR2 is FVKESK. Trimming removed 5 bases at V and 5 bases at J, with 19 bases between. The CDR3 coding sequence is TGTGCCAGCAGCACGGGGGCACTAAGGATCGACGAGCAGTACTTC. Translating gives CASSTGALRIDEQYF.

The chain employs TRBV28 and TRBJ2-3; 8 positions agree with TRBD2. The CDR3 contains 16 residues. V was clipped by 1 base and J by 5 bases; unmatched bases: 8. Germline lookup yields CDR1 MDHEN and CDR2 SYDVKM. The CDR3 DNA reads TGTGCCAGCAGTTTATCGGGGGGGGGCCAGGGAGATACGCAGTATTTT. Protein: CASSLSGGGQGDTQYF.

V is TRBV19 and J is TRBJ2-7; D is ambiguous. The CDR3 sequence is 15 residues long. Between the trimmed V and J ends, which lost 0 bases and 4 bases, there was a span of 13 bases. Germline V gives CDR1 LNHDA, CDR2 SQIVND (reference sequence). CDR3 protein: CASSIDRLSQYEQYF. The CDR3, as DNA: TGTGCCAGTAGTATAGATCGACTCTCGCAATACGAGCAGTACTTC.

This clone was recorded once. Written as DNA, the CDR3 is TGTGCCAGCTCACCCCAACTAGGCCAAGAGACCCAGTACTTC. It is translated as CASSPQLGQETQYF. The rearrangement links TRBV18 to TRBJ2-5, with D tentatively TRBD2 (5 bases). Trimming shortened V by 3 bases and J by 1 base, and 9 bases separated the two germline ends. This CDR3 has 14 amino acids. Germline V gene data show CDR1 as KGHSH and CDR2 as LQKENI. Complete variable domain (other parts from reference TRBV18 and TRBJ2-5): NAGVMQNPRHLVRRRGQEARLRCSPMKGHSHVYWYRQLPEEGLKFMVYLQKENIIDESGMPKERFSAEFPKEGPSILRIQQVVRGDSAAYFCASSPQLGQETQYFGPGTRLLVL.

V and J are TRBV7-2 and TRBJ2-5, with D maybe TRBD2 (7 bases). Looked up from germline, CDR1 is SGHTA and CDR2 is FQGNSA. This CDR3 has 17 residues. The V end was cut by 1 base, the J end by 5 bases, with 20 bases between. CDR3 amino acids: CASSLGYKGGAVETQYF. CDR3 in DNA: TGTGCCAGCAGCTTAGGTTATAAGGGGGGGGCCGTGGAGACCCAGTACTTC.

V is TRBV5-1 and J is TRBJ1-1; TRBD1 aligns across 8 bases. CDR3 length: 17 residues. Germline V lookup: CDR1 SGHRS, CDR2 YFSETQ. With V trimmed by 3 bases and J by 1 base, 11 bases remained unmatched. CDR3: CASSSPRGLKENTEAFF. The CDR3 DNA reads TGCGCCAGCAGCTCTCCCAGGGGGCTAAAAGAGAACACTGAAGCTTTCTTT.

The chain uses TRBV28 and TRBJ1-5, with D perhaps matching TRBD1 (5 bases). Trimming removed 4 bases from V and 7 bases from J, with 11 bases in between. Germline V CDR1 and CDR2: MDHEN, SYDVKM. CDR3 size: 13 residues. The CDR3 DNA sequence: TGTGCCAGCAGTTGGGGGGACCGGCAGCCCCAGCATTTT. Translated, it gives CASSWGDRQPQHF.

The chain joins TRBV28 to TRBJ2-7, with D tentatively TRBD1 or TRBD2 (5 bases each). V shed 7 bases and J shed 3 bases, with 16 bases lying between them. The germline CDR1 and CDR2 sequences are MDHEN and SYDVKM. The CDR3 runs 14 residues. The CDR3 reads CASMIGEGHYEQYF. Written as DNA, the CDR3 is TGTGCCAGCATGATAGGAGAGGGGCACTACGAGCAGTACTTC.

The chain couples TRBV29-1 to TRBJ2-3, with 10 bases that match TRBD2. The CDR3 totals 13 residues. The V segment lost 6 bases and the J segment 3 bases; nucleotides outside the gene matches: 3. Germline V CDR1 and CDR2: SQVTM, ANQGSEA. CDR3 sequence: CSVAGGGTDTQYF. Written as DNA, the CDR3 is TGCAGCGTAGCGGGGGGGGGTACAGATACGCAGTATTTT.

This sequence joins TRBV6-2 or TRBV6-3 and TRBJ1-3, with a possible D match to TRBD1 (5 bases). CDR3 size: 13 residues. The germline CDR1 and CDR2 sequences are MNHEY and SVGEGT. The germline V and J ends were trimmed by 2 bases and 4 bases, with 6 bases remaining between them. CDR3 region: CASSYDRGNTIYF. The DNA for the CDR3 is TGTGCCAGCAGTTACGACAGAGGAAACACCATATATTTT.

The V call is TRBV18, the J call TRBJ2-5; 9 bases fit TRBD1. Germline CDR1 reads KGHSH; CDR2 reads LQKENI. This CDR3 has 15 residues. Trimming removed 0 bases from V and 11 bases from J; junction bases left unmatched: 10. CDR3 amino acids: CASSPPGTGTREQYF. As DNA, the CDR3 is TGTGCCAGCTCACCACCCGGGACAGGGACCAGGGAGCAGTACTTC.

V is TRBV2 and J is TRBJ1-4; 7 bases are shared with TRBD1. This CDR3 contains 16 residues. With V trimmed by 6 bases and J by 3 bases, 10 bases remained unmatched. CDR1 and CDR2 (germline): SNHLY, FYNNEI. CDR3 nucleotides: TGTGCCAGCAGCGCGGGACAGAATACAGCTAATGAAAAACTGTTTTTT. This codes for CASSAGQNTANEKLFF.

The chain is built from TRBV7-2 and TRBJ1-2; D not resolved. CDR3 length equals 14 residues. V lost 0 bases, J lost 0 bases, and 5 bases lay in between. CDR1 and CDR2 from the germline V gene are SGHTA and FQGNSA. The CDR3 DNA reads as TGTGCCAGCAGCTTAGCGCTGGCTAACTATGGCTACACCTTC. The encoded protein is CASSLALANYGYTF.

This clone was observed a few times. J is TRBJ2-7 and V is TRBV19; a possible D gene is TRBD1 (5 bases). Trimming pared 3 bases from V and 0 bases from J, leaving 12 bases between. The CDR3 consists of 15 residues. Germline V lookup: CDR1 LNHDA, CDR2 SQIVND (reference sequence). For the CDR3, the DNA is TGTGCCAGTAGTATCGAGGACACCTTCTCCTACGAGCAGTACTTC. Protein product: CASSIEDTFSYEQYF. Looking up the rest from reference TRBV19 and TRBJ2-7 gives the full variable domain: DGGITQSPKYLFRKEGQNVTLSCEQNLNHDAMYWYRQDPGQGLRLIYYSQIVNDFQKGDIAEGYSVSREKKESFPLTVTSAQKNPTAFYLCASSIEDTFSYEQYFGPGTRLTVT.

The rearrangement joins TRBV29-1 to TRBJ1-2; D is undetermined. The V end lost 3 bases, the J end lost 6 bases, and 11 bases lay between the germline ends. This CDR3 contains 12 residues. Per germline, CDR1 SQVTM and CDR2 ANQGSEA. The CDR3 is CSVEADSNGYTF. As DNA, the CDR3 is TGCAGCGTTGAGGCAGATTCCAATGGCTACACCTTC.

This chain links TRBV27 with TRBJ1-6; the D is unclear. The germline V and J ends were trimmed by 2 bases and 0 bases, with 14 bases remaining between them. The CDR3 consists of 18 residues. Germline assignment: CDR1 MNHEY and CDR2 SMNVEV (reference sequence). The CDR3 coding sequence is TGTGCCAGCAGTTTAGAGACAAGTCCCAGCTCCTATAATTCACCCCTCCACTTT. Its translation is CASSLETSPSSYNSPLHF.

The chain employs TRBV12-5 and TRBJ1-1, with D possibly being TRBD1 (5 bases). CDR1 LGHNT and CDR2 FRNRAP come from the germline V gene. This CDR3 spans 13 amino acids. Trimming pared 7 bases from V and 1 base from J, leaving 10 bases between. The chain's CDR3 is CASATTGNTEAFF. For the CDR3, the DNA is TGTGCTAGTGCCACAACAGGGAACACTGAAGCTTTCTTT. Filled out from reference TRBV12-5 and TRBJ1-1, the complete variable domain reads DARVTQTPRHKVTEMGQEVTMRCQPILGHNTVFWYRQTMMQGLELLAYFRNRAPLDDSGMPKDRFSAEMPDATLATLKIQPSEPRDSAVYFCASATTGNTEAFFGQGTRLTVV.

The chain employs TRBV18 and TRBJ2-2; no clear D. The CDR3 sequence is 18 residues long. The V gene's germline CDR1 is KGHSH and CDR2 LQKENI. Trimming shortened V by 1 base and J by 2 bases, and 17 bases separated the two germline ends. CDR3 protein: CASSPLVLASTNTGELFF. In DNA, the CDR3 is TGTGCCAGCTCACCACTCGTTTTAGCCAGTACTAACACCGGGGAGCTGTTTTTT.